Below, one T cell receptor (beta chain) is given with its context. This specimen comes from a study of T-cell memory formation after mild COVID-19. Via MiXCR, TCRdb re-called the 5' RACE reads, giving one row per CDR3 protein. The sample carries hundreds of thousands of distinct CDR3 sequences, around a quarter recorded once. V dropped 0 bases and J dropped 4 bases, with 4 bases sitting between them. The CDR3 has 12 residues. Germline lookup yields CDR1 MNHEY and CDR2 SVGEGT. This receptor was identified in an adult woman who had mild COVID-19 (a few samples of this study predate the infection). Cell type and time point are not known. V gene TRBV6-2 or TRBV6-3 combines with J gene TRBJ2-7; no clear D gene. Material: PBMCs or a T cell subset sorted from them (not recorded which). CDR3 residues: CASSYSDYEQYF. As DNA, the CDR3 is TGTGCCAGCAGTTACTCGGATTACGAGCAGTACTTC.